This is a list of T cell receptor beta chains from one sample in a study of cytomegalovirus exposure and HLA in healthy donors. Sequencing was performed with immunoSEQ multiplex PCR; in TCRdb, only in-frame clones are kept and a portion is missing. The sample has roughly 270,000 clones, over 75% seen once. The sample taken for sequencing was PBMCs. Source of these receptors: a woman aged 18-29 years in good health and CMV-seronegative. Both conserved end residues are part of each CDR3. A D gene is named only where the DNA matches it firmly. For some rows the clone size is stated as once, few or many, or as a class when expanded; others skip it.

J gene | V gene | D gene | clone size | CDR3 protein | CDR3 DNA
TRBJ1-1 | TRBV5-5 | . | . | CASSLVADDWTEAFF | TGTGCCAGCAGCTTGGTAGCGGACGATTGGACTGAAGCTTTCTTT
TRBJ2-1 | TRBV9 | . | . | CASSVATTNEQFF | TGTGCCAGCAGCGTAGCGACTACCAATGAGCAGTTCTTC
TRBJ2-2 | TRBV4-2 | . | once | CASSQDAGLNTGELFF | TGTGCCAGCAGCCAAGATGCGGGCCTAAACACCGGGGAGCTGTTTTTT
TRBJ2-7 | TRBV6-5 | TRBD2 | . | CASRNAGTSGYEQYF | TGTGCCAGCAGGAACGCCGGGACTAGCGGTTACGAGCAGTACTTC
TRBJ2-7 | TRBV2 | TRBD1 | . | CASSMTGQSSSYEQYF | TGTGCCAGCAGTATGACGGGACAGTCGAGCTCCTACGAGCAGTACTTC
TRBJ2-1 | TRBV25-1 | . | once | CASKTGDEQFF | TGTGCCAGCAAGACAGGCGATGAGCAGTTCTTC
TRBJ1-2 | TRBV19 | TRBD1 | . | CASSRTGADYGYTF | TGTGCCAGTAGCCGGACAGGGGCAGACTATGGCTACACCTTC
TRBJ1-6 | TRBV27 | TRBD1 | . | CASSTSTGIFSPLHF | TGTGCCAGCAGTACCTCGACAGGGATATTTTCACCCCTCCACTTT
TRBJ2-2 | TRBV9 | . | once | CASSVVGVGTGELFF | TGTGCCAGCAGCGTAGTAGGAGTAGGTACCGGGGAGCTGTTTTTT
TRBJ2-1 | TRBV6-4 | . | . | CASSSEVGGTSYNEQFF | TGTGCCAGCAGTAGTGAAGTCGGCGGGACCTCCTACAATGAGCAGTTCTTC
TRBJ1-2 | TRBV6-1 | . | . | CASSEAERANYGYTF | TGTGCCAGCAGTGAAGCCGAGAGGGCTAACTATGGCTACACCTTC
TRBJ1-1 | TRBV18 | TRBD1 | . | CASSRRTGDTEAFF | TGTGCCAGCTCACGACGGACAGGCGATACTGAAGCTTTCTTT
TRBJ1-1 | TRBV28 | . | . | CASSLLGNTEAFF | TGTGCCAGCAGTTTGCTCGGGAACACTGAAGCTTTCTTT
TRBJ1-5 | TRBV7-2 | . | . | CASSSGQFNQPQHF | TGTGCCAGCAGCTCAGGACAGTTTAATCAGCCCCAGCATTTT
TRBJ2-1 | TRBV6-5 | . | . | CASSHYWGQAGNEQFF | TGTGCCAGCAGTCACTACTGGGGCCAGGCTGGCAATGAGCAGTTCTTC
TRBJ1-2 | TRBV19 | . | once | CASSIGGTDYGYTF | TGTGCCAGTAGTATAGGCGGGACCGACTATGGCTACACCTTC
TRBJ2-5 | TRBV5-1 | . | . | CASNPTGEETQYF | TGCGCCAGCAACCCCACGGGTGAAGAGACCCAGTACTTC
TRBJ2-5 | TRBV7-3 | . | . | CASSYRAQETQYF | TGTGCCAGCAGTTACCGAGCCCAAGAGACCCAGTACTTC
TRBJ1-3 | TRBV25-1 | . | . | CASSDPRDSGNTIYF | TGTGCCAGCAGTGACCCCAGGGACTCTGGAAACACCATATATTTT
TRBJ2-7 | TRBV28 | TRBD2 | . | CASRGSGAQQYF | TGTGCCAGCAGAGGCAGCGGGGCACAGCAGTACTTC
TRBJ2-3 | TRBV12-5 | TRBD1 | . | CASGFTGTGLTDTQYF | TGTGCTAGTGGTTTTACCGGGACAGGGCTCACAGATACGCAGTATTTT
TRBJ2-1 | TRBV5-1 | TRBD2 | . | CASSPILSGSYNEQFF | TGCGCCAGCAGCCCCATTCTCAGCGGGAGCTACAATGAGCAGTTCTTC
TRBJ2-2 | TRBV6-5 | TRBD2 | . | CASSSLGLAGELFF | TGTGCCAGCAGTTCCCTTGGACTAGCCGGGGAGCTGTTTTTT
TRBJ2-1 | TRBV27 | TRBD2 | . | CASGAGVPNEQFF | TGTGCCAGCGGAGCGGGAGTGCCCAATGAGCAGTTCTTC
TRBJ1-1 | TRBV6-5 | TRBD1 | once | CASSYRTGGATFF | TGTGCCAGCAGTTACCGGACAGGGGGCGCTACTTTCTTT
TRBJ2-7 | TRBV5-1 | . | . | CASSLAYEQYF | TGCGCCAGCAGCTTGGCTTACGAGCAGTACTTC
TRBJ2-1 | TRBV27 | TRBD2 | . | CASSLQAGKNNEQFF | TGTGCCAGCAGTTTACAAGCGGGGAAAAACAATGAGCAGTTCTTC
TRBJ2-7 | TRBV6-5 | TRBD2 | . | CASEREGPYEQYF | TGTGCCTCGGAGCGGGAGGGCCCTTACGAGCAGTACTTC
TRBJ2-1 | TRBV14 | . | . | CASSQEQGYLNNEQFF | TGTGCCAGCAGCCAGGAACAGGGCTACTTAAACAATGAGCAGTTCTTC
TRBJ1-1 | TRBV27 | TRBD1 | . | CASSLSPVSGGRNTEAFF | TGTGCCAGCAGTTTATCACCGGTCTCAGGGGGCAGGAACACTGAAGCTTTCTTT
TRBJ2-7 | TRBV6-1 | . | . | CASSEGVSPPYEQYF | TGTGCCAGCAGTGAGGGCGTTAGTCCCCCCTACGAGCAGTACTTC
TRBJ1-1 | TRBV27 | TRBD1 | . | CASSPQGGKVSEAFF | TGTGCCAGCAGTCCACAGGGGGGCAAGGTCTCTGAAGCTTTCTTT